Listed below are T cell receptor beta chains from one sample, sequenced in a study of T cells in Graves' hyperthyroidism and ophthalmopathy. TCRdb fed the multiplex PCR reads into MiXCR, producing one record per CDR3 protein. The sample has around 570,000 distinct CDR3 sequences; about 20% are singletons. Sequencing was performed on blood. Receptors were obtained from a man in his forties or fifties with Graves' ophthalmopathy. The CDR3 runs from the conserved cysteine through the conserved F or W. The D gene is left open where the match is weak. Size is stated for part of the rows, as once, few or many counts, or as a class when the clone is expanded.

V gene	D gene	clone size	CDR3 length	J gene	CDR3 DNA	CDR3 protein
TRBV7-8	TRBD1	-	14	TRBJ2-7	TGTGCCAGCAGCTTACGGACAGGATTCTACGAGCAGTACTTC	CASSLRTGFYEQYF
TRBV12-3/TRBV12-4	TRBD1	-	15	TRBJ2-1	TGTGCCAGCAGTCCAGGGGGAGAGGGTTCGCGTGAGCAGTTCTTC	CASSPGGEGSREQFF
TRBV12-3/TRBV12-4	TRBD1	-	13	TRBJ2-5	TGTGCCAGCAGACAGGGGGCTCGGGAGACCCAGTACTTC	CASRQGARETQYF
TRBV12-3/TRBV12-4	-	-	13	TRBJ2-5	TGTGCCAGCACCGAGGTGGTGGCAGAGACCCAGTACTTC	CASTEVVAETQYF
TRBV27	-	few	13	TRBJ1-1	TGTGCCAGCAGTAATAACAGGAACACTGAAGCTTTCTTT	CASSNNRNTEAFF
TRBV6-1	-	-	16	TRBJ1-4	TGTGCCAGCAGTCCCTACAGGGATGCGACTAATGAAAAACTGTTTTTT	CASSPYRDATNEKLFF
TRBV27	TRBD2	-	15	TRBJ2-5	TGTGCCACCAGCCCCCGGACTAGCGGGATTGGGACCCAGTACTTC	CATSPRTSGIGTQYF
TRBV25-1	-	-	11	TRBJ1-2	TGTGCCAGCAGTGAATCAGGGGGCTACACCTTC	CASSESGGYTF
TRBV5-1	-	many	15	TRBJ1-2	TGCGCCAGCAGCTCTCTGAGGGGGTCCAACTATGGCTACACCTTC	CASSSLRGSNYGYTF
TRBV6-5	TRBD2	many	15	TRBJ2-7	TGTGCCAGCAGTTACTCGTCTAGCGGGAGAAAGGAGCAGTACTTC	CASSYSSSGRKEQYF
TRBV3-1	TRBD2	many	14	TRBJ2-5	TGTGCCAGCAGCGATTCGGGGGGTCCCGAGACCCAGTACTTC	CASSDSGGPETQYF
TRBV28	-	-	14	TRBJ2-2	TGTGCCCGAGTGCTAGCAGAGAACACCGGGGAGCTGTTTTTT	CARVLAENTGELFF
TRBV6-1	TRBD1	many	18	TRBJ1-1	TGTGCCAGCAGTGAAAGTTCGGCCGTAGACAGGGAGGGCACTGAAGCTTTCTTT	CASSESSAVDREGTEAFF
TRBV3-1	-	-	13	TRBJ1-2	TGTGCCAGCAGCCATGAGGGGGGCTATGGCTACACCTTC	CASSHEGGYGYTF
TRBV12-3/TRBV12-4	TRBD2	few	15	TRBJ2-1	TGTGCCAGCAGTTCCGGGACTAGCGGGCTTAATGAGCAGTTCTTC	CASSSGTSGLNEQFF
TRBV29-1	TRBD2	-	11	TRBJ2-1	TGCAGCGCTGGGACTAACAATGAGCAGTTCTTC	CSAGTNNEQFF
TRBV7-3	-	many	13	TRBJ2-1	TGTGCCAGCACGAGTACAGCCCACAATGAGCAGTTCTTC	CASTSTAHNEQFF
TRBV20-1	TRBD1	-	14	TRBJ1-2	TGCAGTGCCCCGGACAGGGGAAGGGCATATGGCTACACCTTC	CSAPDRGRAYGYTF
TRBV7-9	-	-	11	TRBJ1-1	TGTGCCAGCAGCTTAGAGGCCCCGGCTTTCTTT	CASSLEAPAFF
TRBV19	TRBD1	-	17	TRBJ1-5	TGTGCCAGTAGTAAAGGGGACAGGGCAAGAAGGAATCAGCCCCAGCATTTT	CASSKGDRARRNQPQHF
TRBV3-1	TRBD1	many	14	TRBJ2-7	TGTGCCAGCAGCCTCACCGGGACAGTAAGCGAGCAGTACTTC	CASSLTGTVSEQYF
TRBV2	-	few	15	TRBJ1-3	TGTGCCAGCAGTGAAGCGCCGGGTAAAGGAAACACCATATATTTT	CASSEAPGKGNTIYF
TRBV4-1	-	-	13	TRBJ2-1	TGCGCCAGCAGCCATCTAGCGTCGGATGAGCAGTTCTTC	CASSHLASDEQFF
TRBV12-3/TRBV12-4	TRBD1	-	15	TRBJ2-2	TGTGCCAGCAGCCCTCCCGGGACAGGGCCCGGGGAGCTGTTTTTT	CASSPPGTGPGELFF
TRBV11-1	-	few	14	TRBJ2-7	TGTGCCAGCAGCTACGGGACGGAGTCCTACGAGCAGTACTTC	CASSYGTESYEQYF
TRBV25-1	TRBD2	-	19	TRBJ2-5	TGTGCCAGCAGTGAATGGAGAGGTAGCGGGACTAGCGGGAGAGAGACCCAGTACTTC	CASSEWRGSGTSGRETQYF
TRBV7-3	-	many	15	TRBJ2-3	TGTGCCAGCAGCTTAATGGGCCCTGGCACATATACGCAGTATTTT	CASSLMGPGTYTQYF
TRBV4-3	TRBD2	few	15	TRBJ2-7	TGCGCCAGCAGCCAAGAGGTAGCGGGAGGGCACGAGCAGTACTTC	CASSQEVAGGHEQYF
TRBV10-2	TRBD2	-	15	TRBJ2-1	TGCGCCAGCAGTTTAAGCGGGGCCCTCCTCCATGAGCAGTTCTTC	CASSLSGALLHEQFF
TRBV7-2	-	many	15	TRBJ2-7	TGTGCCAGCAGCCCAGGGGGGTCACGGCGTTTGGAGCAGTACTTC	CASSPGGSRRLEQYF
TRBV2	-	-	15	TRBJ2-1	TGTGCCAGCAGTGCCGAGGGTAGGCGGTACAATGAGCAGTTCTTC	CASSAEGRRYNEQFF